Each of the 5 T cell receptor beta chains below was sequenced from the same sample in a study of blood T cells in healthy people across ages (dated by TCRdb to 2015 to 2017). The library relied on 5' RACE. Sequencing was performed on an Illumina HiSeq 2500. A second roughly 6 to 11 cycle PCR used a sample-barcoded 5' primer and a J-beta primer mix. The raw public reads went through TCRdb reprocessing: fastp at Q25, MiXCR clone calling, in-frame beta chains kept. Rows are combined by CDR3 protein, so each entry shows the most common genes and DNA. The sample yields under 1,000,000 distinct CDR3 sequences; around half were counted once. Approximately 18% of the sample comes from the top ten. Material: blood. The receptors here all came from an elderly man in good health.

This clonotype was picked up many times. The chain joins TRBV6-6 to TRBJ2-7, with 12 bases that match TRBD2. The CDR3 runs 16 residues. V gave up 5 bases and J gave up 7 bases; unmatched junction bases: 12. The germline gives CDR1 MNHNY, CDR2 SVGAGI (reference sequence). DNA of the CDR3: TGTGCCAGCAGTGCGTCACTAGCGGGAGGTTCCTCGGAGCAGTACTTC. It translates to CASSASLAGGSSEQYF.

This clonotype showed up just a few times. The rearrangement joins TRBV10-3 to TRBJ1-5; D gene uncertain. From germline, CDR1 is ENHRY and CDR2 SYGVKD. Trimming cost V 4 bases and J 0 bases, with 7 bases left between them. CDR3 length: 14 residues. The CDR3 spells CAISGETSNQPQHF. Here the CDR3 DNA reads TGTGCCATCAGTGGGGAAACTAGCAATCAGCCCCAGCATTTT.

The V and J genes are TRBV20-1 and TRBJ2-5; either TRBD1 or TRBD2 may fit D (5 bases each). V was pared by 1 base and J by 2 bases, with 14 bases between. CDR3 length: 15 residues. From germline, CDR1 is DFQATT and CDR2 SNEGSKA (reference sequence). The CDR3 protein is CSARATGRSQETQYF. DNA of the CDR3: TGCAGTGCTAGAGCCACGGGACGGTCGCAAGAGACCCAGTACTTC.

This clonotype was picked up a small number of times. The CDR3: CASSFEQLYEQYF. CDR3 coding DNA: TGTGCCAGCAGTTTCGAACAGCTCTACGAGCAGTACTTC. V is TRBV28 and J is TRBJ2-7; no reliable D call. Germline CDR1 reads MDHEN; CDR2 reads SYDVKM. There are 13 residues in the CDR3. Trimming removed 3 bases at V and 3 bases at J, with 9 bases between.

Only one count was recorded for this clonotype. The chain joins TRBV30 to TRBJ2-7, with 9 nucleotides matching TRBD2. V dropped 5 bases and J dropped 0; count of bases not matched to a gene: 5. CDR3 length equals 14 residues. CDR1 and CDR2 from the germline V gene are GTSNPN and SVGIG (reference sequence). The CDR3 DNA follows: TGTGCCTGGTCGCGGGAGGGGAGCTCCTACGAGCAGTACTTC. Translation gives CAWSREGSSYEQYF.